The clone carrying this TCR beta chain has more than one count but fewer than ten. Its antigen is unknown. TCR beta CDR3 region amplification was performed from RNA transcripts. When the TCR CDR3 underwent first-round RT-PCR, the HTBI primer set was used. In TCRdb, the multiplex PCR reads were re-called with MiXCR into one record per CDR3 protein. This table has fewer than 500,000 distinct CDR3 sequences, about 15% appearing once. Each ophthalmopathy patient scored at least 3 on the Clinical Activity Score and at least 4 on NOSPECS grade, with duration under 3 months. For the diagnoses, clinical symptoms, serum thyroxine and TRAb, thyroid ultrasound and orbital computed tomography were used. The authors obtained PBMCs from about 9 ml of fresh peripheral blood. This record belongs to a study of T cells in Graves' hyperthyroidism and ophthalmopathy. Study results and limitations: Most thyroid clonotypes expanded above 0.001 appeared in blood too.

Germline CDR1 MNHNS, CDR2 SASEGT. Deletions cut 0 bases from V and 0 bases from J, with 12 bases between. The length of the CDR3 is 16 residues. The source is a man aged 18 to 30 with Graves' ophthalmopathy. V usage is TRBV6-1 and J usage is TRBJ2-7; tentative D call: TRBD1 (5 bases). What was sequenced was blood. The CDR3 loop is CASSEAWTPSSYEQYF. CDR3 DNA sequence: TGTGCCAGCAGTGAAGCTTGGACACCGAGCTCCTACGAGCAGTACTTC.